Given below is one T cell receptor beta chain in context. Its antigen is currently not known. No per-base quality is available; no much larger clone lies one base away. This specimen comes from a study of OX40 agonist ivuxolimab in advanced cancers. At the level of the whole study: Ivuxolimab was a fully human IgG2 agonistic monoclonal antibody targeting the costimulatory receptor OX40 (CD134). Of the roughly 52 dose-escalation patients, hepatocellular carcinoma was present in about 19, melanoma in roughly 15, renal cell carcinoma in 9 and head and neck cancer in 9. Partial responses occurred in three dose-escalation patients, of whom one had hepatocellular carcinoma and two had cutaneous melanoma. In the dose-escalation cohort, 75% to 85% of patients were male, and the mean age was roughly 60 years with a range of roughly 20 to 79. The purpose of peripheral TCRbeta sequencing was to test whether ivuxolimab changed TCR sequence diversity and led to clonal T-cell expansion. Prior anti-PD-1, anti-PD-L1 or anti-CTLA-4 therapy was permitted, and approximately 40% of dose-escalation patients had received checkpoint inhibitors. Intravenous ivuxolimab was administered to patients every 2 weeks at six dose levels: 0.01, 0.1, 0.3, 1.5, 3 and 10 mg/kg. The paper covers the monotherapy dose-escalation part of the phase I ivuxolimab trial, which included N of about 50 patients.

General findings and caveats noted by the study authors: In the 0.1-3.0 mg/kg groups, partial responders were among the patients with the lowest normalized peripheral clonal expansion, particularly in CD8+ T cells. Low levels of normalized T-cell clonal expansion were also shown by some nonresponding patients. Antigen specificity was not determined for the clonally expanded peripheral T cells. At doses from 0.1 to 3.0 mg/kg, clonal expansion was seen in both CD4+ and CD8+ blood T cells between baseline and week 6. On average, CD8+ T cells showed more expanded clones than CD4+ T cells after ivuxolimab.

Patients with a history of autoimmune disease or receiving systemic immunosuppression were excluded from the trial. Peripheral blood for TCR sequencing was collected from all dose cohorts at baseline, on cycle 4 day 1, and on cycle 7 day 1. The samples were drawn from a first-in-human, open-label, multicenter phase I dose-escalation trial of ivuxolimab. Adults with locally advanced or metastatic melanoma, renal cell, hepatocellular, or head and neck squamous cell carcinoma were enrolled in the trial. Before TCR sequencing, CD4+ and CD8+ T cells were separately sorted from peripheral blood. Here V drops 8 bases and J drops 7 bases, and the junction holds 7 bases not matched to any gene. CDR1 and CDR2 are drawn from the germline V gene: SNHLY, FYNNEI. The CDR3 spans 14 residues, from the cysteine through the phenylalanine. Left in the record is the CDR3 DNA by itself, 42 bases read in frame from the first base.

To sequence the TCRbeta CDR3 region, genomic DNA was isolated from the sorted cells. The immunoSEQ Assay was used to sequence the TCRbeta CDR3 regions. The source is immuneACCESS, and TCRdb retained only in-frame sequences with V and J called. Part of the clones is not carried over; for the studies checked, unresolved V genes explain less than half of this, and the remainder is unexplained. This sample is represented by around 140,000 clones; 93% of them were singletons. The top ten clones comprise approximately 1% of the sample. The rearrangement joined TRBV2 to TRBJ1-6; TRBD1 fits 8 bases in the junction. The sequencing here drew on CD4+ or CD8+ T cells sorted from blood, taken in a trial of the OX40 agonist ivuxolimab. The receptor was derived from an adult with an advanced solid tumor such as melanoma, head and neck, liver or kidney cancer. The sequenced DNA: TGTGCCAGCCGGGACAGGTCCATCAATTCACCCCTCCACTTT. This gives the protein CASRDRSINSPLHF.